A single sample is the source of the 24 T cell receptor beta chains below, sequenced in a study of shared clonotypes between healthy human individuals. Terminally differentiated effector memory CD45RA+ cells were excluded by CCR7 positive selection of CD45RO-negative cells. Only in-frame clones appear in the TCRdb table, and some are missing; sequencing was by immunoSEQ multiplex PCR. The sample has some 2 million clones, approximately 94% seen once. Material: naive CD8+ T cells sorted from blood. Receptors originate from a man aged 18-30 years in good health.

A word on this clone: The sample has other DNA sequences that encode this CDR3 too. The chain uses TRBV25-1 and TRBJ2-7; TRBD2 might be the D (6 bases). The V and J ends lost 1 base and 0 bases respectively, with 10 bases between them. CDR3 size: 15 residues. Germline V gene lookup returns CDR1 MGHDK and CDR2 SYGVNS. CDR3 in amino acids: CASSEFRGYSYEQYF. The CDR3 region has the DNA TGTGCCAGCAGTGAATTCCGGGGGTACTCCTACGAGCAGTACTTC.

Points on this clone: The same CDR3 can be traced to other DNA sequences in this sample. The CDR3 DNA sequence: TGTGCCAGTAGTATAGACGGGGGCCCCTACGAGCAGTACTTC. It translates to CASSIDGGPYEQYF. The chain combines TRBV19 with TRBJ2-7; D is tentatively TRBD1 or TRBD2 (6 bases each). Per the germline V gene, CDR1 is LNHDA and CDR2 is SQIVND (reference sequence). V dropped 0 bases and J dropped 2 bases, with 8 bases sitting between them. The CDR3 is 14 amino acids.

V usage is TRBV10-2 and J usage is TRBJ2-7, with D possibly being TRBD1 (6 bases). V lost 3 bases to trimming and J lost 1 base, with 13 bases between them. The germline V gene has CDR1 WSHSY and CDR2 SAAADI. The CDR3 covers 15 residues. The CDR3 loop reads CASSDRGSPSYEQYF. The CDR3 nucleotides read TGCGCCAGCAGTGATAGGGGGTCCCCGTCCTACGAGCAGTACTTC.

This chain links TRBV6-1 with TRBJ2-7; 8 bases fit TRBD2. Germline V gene data show CDR1 as MNHNS and CDR2 as SASEGT. The V gene end was trimmed by 6 bases and the J gene end by 5 bases; junction bases not matched to a gene: 9. CDR3 length equals 14 residues. CDR3 residues: CASRTRGGLDEQYF. The CDR3 nucleotides are TGTGCCAGCAGAACCCGGGGGGGCCTAGACGAGCAGTACTTC.

A remark on this clone: Other DNA sequences from this sample encode an identical CDR3 as well. CDR3 residues: CASSVAGGEVYEQYF. CDR3 DNA: TGTGCCAGCAGCGTAGCAGGGGGAGAAGTATACGAGCAGTACTTC. V and J are TRBV9 and TRBJ2-7; 7 nucleotides agree with TRBD1. CDR1 is SGDLS, CDR2 YYNGEE, per germline. J gave up 4 bases and V 0 bases, and 7 bases lay outside the gene matches. The CDR3 is made up of 15 amino acids.

This clone appeared a few times. The chain carries TRBV6-5 and TRBJ1-6; 8 bases line up with TRBD1. J lost 6 bases, V lost 0 bases, and 4 bases had no gene match. The CDR3 contains 16 residues. CDR1 is MNHEY, CDR2 SVGAGI, per germline. This CDR3 is CASSYSQGGGNSPLHF. CDR3 nucleotides: TGTGCCAGCAGTTACTCACAGGGGGGGGGTAATTCACCCCTCCACTTT.

This sequence joins TRBV4-1 and TRBJ2-1; maybe TRBD1 (6 bases). CDR3 length: 14 amino acids. Germline assignment: CDR1 MGHRA and CDR2 YSYEKL. Trimming cost V 2 bases and J 3 bases, with 8 bases left between them. The CDR3 bases are TGCGCCAGCAGCCAAACACAGGGCTACAATGAGCAGTTCTTC. The encoded protein is CASSQTQGYNEQFF.

This sequence joins TRBV7-9 and TRBJ2-7; possible D gene TRBD1, 6 bases. From germline, CDR1 is SEHNR and CDR2 FQNEAQ (reference sequence). V lost 6 bases, J lost 2 bases, and 14 bases lay in between. This CDR3 has 14 residues. The CDR3 protein is CASSPQTGPYEQYF. CDR3 bases: TGTGCCAGCAGTCCTCAGACAGGACCCTACGAGCAGTACTTC.

The chain couples TRBV27 to TRBJ2-1; the D is unclear. Germline CDR1 and CDR2: MNHEY and SMNVEV (reference sequence). V was cut by 5 bases and J by 2 bases, with 16 bases left in between. This CDR3 region has 16 residues. CDR3 DNA sequence: TGTGCCAGCAGTCTCGTCGGCCCCACCCCCTACAATGAGCAGTTCTTC. The encoded protein is CASSLVGPTPYNEQFF.

The V call is TRBV30, the J call TRBJ1-5; 7 bases fit TRBD1. CDR1 GTSNPN and CDR2 SVGIG come from the germline V gene (reference sequence). Germline trimming cut 1 base from V and 5 bases from J; bases unmatched to any gene: 2. CDR3 length equals 13 residues. CDR3 DNA: TGTGCCTGGAGTGAAACAGGGGATCAGCCCCAGCATTTT. Its protein product is CAWSETGDQPQHF.

The J gene is TRBJ2-2, the V gene TRBV5-6; 13 bases align to TRBD2. The length of the CDR3 is 16 residues. Germline-derived CDR1 and CDR2 are SGHDT and YYEEEE. With V trimmed by 2 bases and J by 6 bases, 4 bases remained unmatched. The CDR3 loop reads CASSFMTSGRSGELFF. The DNA for the CDR3 is TGTGCCAGCAGCTTTATGACTAGCGGGAGGTCCGGGGAGCTGTTTTTT.

The CDR3 loop is CASSLISGAEDYEQYF. Written as DNA, the CDR3 is TGTGCCAGCAGCTTAATATCAGGGGCTGAAGACTACGAGCAGTACTTC. This sequence joins TRBV11-2 and TRBJ2-7; possible D gene TRBD1, 6 bases. Germline assignment: CDR1 SGHAT and CDR2 FQNNGV. With 2 bases removed from V and 3 bases from J, the gap between germline ends came to 17 bases. The CDR3 sequence is 16 residues long. Using reference TRBV11-2 and TRBJ2-7 for the parts outside the CDR3, the full variable domain is EAGVAQSPRYKIIEKRQSVAFWCNPISGHATLYWYQQILGQGPKLLIQFQNNGVVDDSQLPKDRFSAERLKGVDSTLKIQPAKLEDSAVYLCASSLISGAEDYEQYFGPGTRLTVT.

The chain carries TRBV5-1 and TRBJ1-4; D is unclear. The germline gives CDR1 SGHRS, CDR2 YFSETQ. The CDR3 is made up of 14 amino acids. The V end was cut by 0 bases, the J end by 4 bases, with 7 bases between. The DNA for the CDR3 is TGCGCCAGCAGCTTGGAGCCTTTTAATGAAAAACTGTTTTTT. Translation: CASSLEPFNEKLFF.

This rearrangement joins TRBV4-2 to TRBJ1-3, with D possibly matching TRBD1 (6 bases). Germline values: CDR1 LGHNA, CDR2 YNFKEQ. The CDR3 loop spans 17 amino acids. V dropped 4 bases and J dropped 2 bases, with 18 bases sitting between them. The CDR3 DNA is TGTGCCAGCAGCCCCCTTGGTGGGGGCTCCCCTGGAAACACCATATATTTT. Translating it yields CASSPLGGGSPGNTIYF.

The CDR3 bases are TGTGCCAGCAGTGCCGGGGCAGGGCGGGCCGGCTACACCTTC. This codes for CASSAGAGRAGYTF. V and J are TRBV27 and TRBJ1-2; TRBD1 is a possible D gene (5 bases). Trimming took 5 bases from V and 8 from J, leaving 18 bases between them. Germline CDR1 MNHEY, CDR2 SMNVEV (reference sequence). The CDR3 spans 14 residues.

The rearrangement uses TRBV29-1 and TRBJ2-3; TRBD2 matches at 7 bases. The J segment lost 4 bases and the V segment lost 5 bases, leaving 6 bases of the junction unmatched. Germline CDR1 SQVTM, CDR2 ANQGSEA. This CDR3 is built from 13 residues. The CDR3 reads CSVTTRGSDTQYF. The CDR3 DNA is TGCAGCGTTACAACGCGGGGGTCAGATACGCAGTATTTT.

DNA of the CDR3: TGTGCCAGTAGTGCAGGGGCCTACGAGCAGTACTTC. It encodes CASSAGAYEQYF. The chain has TRBV19 and TRBJ2-5, with D perhaps matching TRBD1 (6 bases). The assigned J gene may be wrong: the sequence end matches TRBJ2-7 better. CDR3 length equals 12 residues. CDR1 LNHDA and CDR2 SQIVND come from the germline V gene (reference sequence).

The genes are TRBV6-5 and TRBJ1-1; 9 bases are a match to TRBD1. Per the germline V gene, CDR1 is MNHEY and CDR2 is SVGAGI. With 6 bases clipped from V and 5 bases from J, the junction kept 10 bases outside the gene matches. This CDR3 is built from 15 residues. CDR3 loop: CASRPSSGTGTEAFF. The CDR3 bases are TGTGCCAGCAGACCTTCTTCCGGGACAGGGACTGAAGCTTTCTTT.

This chain links TRBV9 with TRBJ2-1, with 7 nucleotides matching TRBD2. Germline CDR1 SGDLS, CDR2 YYNGEE. The CDR3 runs to 14 residues. Germline trimming cut 0 bases from V and 7 bases from J; bases unmatched to any gene: 4. CDR3 DNA: TGTGCCAGCAGCGTAGGCGGGGGTAGGAATGAGCAGTTCTTC. Translating gives CASSVGGGRNEQFF. Filled out from reference TRBV9 and TRBJ2-1, the complete variable domain reads DSGVTQTPKHLITATGQRVTLRCSPRSGDLSVYWYQQSLDQGLQFLIQYYNGEERAKGNILERFSAQQFPDLHSELNLSSLELGDSALYFCASSVGGGRNEQFFGPGTRLTVL.

Concerning this clone: At the DNA level, this CDR3 is encoded by other sequences in the same sample as well. This chain uses TRBV4-2 with TRBJ2-7, with D perhaps matching TRBD1 (5 bases). The CDR3 has 13 amino acids. V gave up 4 bases and J gave up 1 base, with 8 bases separating them. Germline V gives CDR1 LGHNA, CDR2 YNFKEQ. The CDR3 nucleotides are TGTGCCAGCAGCCCAGACAGTTCCTACGAGCAGTACTTC. Translated: CASSPDSSYEQYF.

This chain uses TRBV10-3 with TRBJ2-7, with TRBD1 matching over 9 bases. CDR1 and CDR2 from the germline V gene are ENHRY and SYGVKD. J was trimmed by 6 bases and V by 4 bases; bases with no gene match: 10. The CDR3 spans 15 residues. CDR3 in amino acids: CAISGGQGMSGEQYF. The CDR3, as DNA: TGTGCCATCAGTGGAGGACAGGGGATGAGTGGCGAGCAGTACTTC.

In regard to this clone: Other DNA sequences in this sample translate to the same CDR3. The chain recombines TRBV4-3 with TRBJ1-1; no clear D gene. Germline-derived CDR1 and CDR2 are LGHNA and YSLEER. Between the trimmed V and J ends, which lost 1 base and 1 base, there was a span of 4 bases. This CDR3 has 13 residues. The CDR3 region has the DNA TGCGCCAGCAGCCAAGTGGAGAACACTGAAGCTTTCTTT. Protein: CASSQVENTEAFF.

As to this clone: The same CDR3 can be traced to other DNA sequences in this sample. The chain combines TRBV9 with TRBJ2-3, with D possibly called TRBD1 or TRBD2 (5 bases each). CDR1 and CDR2 (germline): SGDLS, YYNGEE. V lost 4 bases to trimming and J lost 1 base, with 7 bases between them. This CDR3 contains 13 residues. DNA for the CDR3: TGTGCCAGCAGCCGAGGGGGCACAGATACGCAGTATTTT. This gives the protein CASSRGGTDTQYF.

With regard to this clone: One end of the junction does not line up with germline, which may come from a read error. V and J are TRBV7-7 and TRBJ2-7; TRBD1 matches at 10 bases. The CDR3 covers 14 residues. The germline V gene has CDR1 SSHAT and CDR2 FNYEAQ (reference sequence). For the CDR3, the DNA is TGTGCTAGCAGCACCGGACAGGGGGGCTACGAGCAGTACTTC. Protein: CASSTGQGGYEQYF.